Each of the 6 T cell receptor beta chains below was sequenced from the same sample in a study of beta chain features in type 1 diabetes. Sequenced material consisted of expressed TCRB transcripts (all of the isolated RNA was reverse transcribed). The protocol was immunoSEQ multiplex PCR, while the TCRdb copy is restricted to in-frame clones and leaves out a portion. The table includes 400,000 to 550,000 clones, over 10% detected once. The sample consisted of naive CD4+ T cells from blood. All receptors derive from a young woman in good health.

In this sample, this clone turned up a few times. V and J are TRBV18 and TRBJ2-7; TRBD1 is a possible D gene (5 bases). Trimming left V 2 bases short and J 2 bases short, with 7 bases between. The CDR3 runs to 13 residues. Per the germline V gene, CDR1 is KGHSH and CDR2 is LQKENI. This chain's CDR3 is CASSPGATYEQYF. As DNA, the CDR3 is TGTGCCAGCTCACCAGGGGCCACCTACGAGCAGTACTTC.

Points on this clone: Other DNA sequences in the sample encode the same CDR3. The rearrangement uses TRBV7-9 and TRBJ1-1; D unresolved. Germline assignment: CDR1 SEHNR and CDR2 FQNEAQ (reference sequence). The CDR3 loop spans 13 amino acids. Trimming took off 0 bases at V and 0 bases at J, with 2 bases between the two ends. Here the CDR3 reads CASSLALNTEAFF. As DNA, the CDR3 is TGTGCCAGCAGCTTAGCCCTGAACACTGAAGCTTTCTTT.

This chain links TRBV6-1 with TRBJ1-4, with 7 bases aligning to TRBD1. The germline CDR1 and CDR2 sequences are MNHNS and SASEGT. V trimming: 0 bases; J trimming: 10 bases; junction bases outside the gene matches: 8. The CDR3 has 15 amino acids. CDR3 protein: CASSEARDSRGKLFF. DNA for the CDR3: TGTGCCAGCAGTGAAGCCCGGGACAGCCGCGGAAAACTGTTTTTT.

The chain couples TRBV7-9 to TRBJ2-7; TRBD1 might be the D (5 bases). The CDR3 runs to 14 residues. V was pared by 0 bases and J by 2 bases, with 8 bases between. Germline V lookup: CDR1 SEHNR, CDR2 FQNEAQ (reference sequence). Here the CDR3 DNA reads TGTGCCAGCAGCTTAGCTGGACACCCCTACGAGCAGTACGTC. Amino acids: CASSLAGHPYEQYV.

This clone was observed a handful of times. The chain's CDR3 is CASSYEKGDTQYF. The CDR3 coding sequence is TGCGCCAGCAGCTACGAGAAGGGAGATACGCAGTATTTT. The chain carries TRBV4-3 and TRBJ2-3, with no clear D. The CDR3 consists of 13 residues. Germline V CDR1 and CDR2: LGHNA, YSLEER. V lost 5 bases, J lost 5 bases, and 11 bases lay in between.

The gene calls are TRBV9 and TRBJ1-1; 10 bases are shared with TRBD1. This CDR3 is 15 amino acids long. Trimming removed 4 bases from V and 4 bases from J; junction bases left unmatched: 7. CDR1 is SGDLS, CDR2 YYNGEE, per germline. CDR3 in amino acids: CASSRPGTGATEAFF. The CDR3 nucleotides are TGTGCCAGCAGCAGGCCAGGGACAGGGGCCACTGAAGCTTTCTTT.